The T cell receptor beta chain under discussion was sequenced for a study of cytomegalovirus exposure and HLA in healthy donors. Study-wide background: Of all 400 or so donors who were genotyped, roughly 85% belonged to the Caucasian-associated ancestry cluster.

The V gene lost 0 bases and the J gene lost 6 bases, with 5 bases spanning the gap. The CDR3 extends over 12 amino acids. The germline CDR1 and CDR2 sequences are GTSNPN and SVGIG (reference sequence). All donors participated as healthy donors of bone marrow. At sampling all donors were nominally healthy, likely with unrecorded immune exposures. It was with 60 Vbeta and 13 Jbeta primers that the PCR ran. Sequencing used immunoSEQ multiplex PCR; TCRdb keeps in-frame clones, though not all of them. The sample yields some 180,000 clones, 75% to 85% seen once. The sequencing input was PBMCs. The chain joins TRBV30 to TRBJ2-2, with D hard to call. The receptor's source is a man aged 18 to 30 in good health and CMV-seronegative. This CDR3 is CAWSVSPGELFF. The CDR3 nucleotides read TGTGCCTGGAGTGTGTCTCCCGGGGAGCTGTTTTTT.